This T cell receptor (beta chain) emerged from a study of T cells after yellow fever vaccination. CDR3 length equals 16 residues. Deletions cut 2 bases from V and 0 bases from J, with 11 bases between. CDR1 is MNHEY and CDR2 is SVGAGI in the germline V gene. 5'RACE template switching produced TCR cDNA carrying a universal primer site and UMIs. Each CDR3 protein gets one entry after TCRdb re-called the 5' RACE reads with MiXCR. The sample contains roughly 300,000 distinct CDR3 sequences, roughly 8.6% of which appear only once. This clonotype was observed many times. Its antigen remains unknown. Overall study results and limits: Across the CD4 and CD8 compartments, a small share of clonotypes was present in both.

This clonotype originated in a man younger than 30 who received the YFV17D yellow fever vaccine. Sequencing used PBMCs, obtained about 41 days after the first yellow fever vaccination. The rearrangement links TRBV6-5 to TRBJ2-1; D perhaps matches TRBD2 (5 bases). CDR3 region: CASSYISGSSYNEQFF. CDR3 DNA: TGTGCCAGCAGTTACATCAGCGGCAGCTCCTACAATGAGCAGTTCTTC.